These 5 T cell receptor beta chains were all obtained from the same sample, sequenced in a study of T cell responses to AZD1222 COVID-19 vaccine. Measured with immunoSEQ multiplex PCR; TCRdb has only the in-frame clones, and not every one. The sample yields about 170,000 clones, 90% seen once. The sequenced sample was peripheral blood, obtained on day 0 of AZD1222 vaccination. These receptors all stem from an adult in good health.

Only one count was recorded for this clone. The CDR3: CASSLSGPGGYTF. CDR3 in DNA: TGTGCCAGCAGCTTGTCAGGTCCGGGTGGCTACACCTTC. The chain links TRBV7-2 to TRBJ1-2, with D unresolved. The CDR3 spans 13 residues. Germline V gene sequence: CDR1 SGHTA, CDR2 FQGNSA. V lost 3 bases, J lost 7 bases, and 12 bases lay in between.

The rearrangement links TRBV18 to TRBJ1-2; D is unresolved. Germline V gives CDR1 KGHSH, CDR2 LQKENI. Trimming took 2 bases from V and 4 from J, leaving 8 bases between them. The CDR3 has 13 amino acids. Here the CDR3 reads CASSPGARYGYTF. Written as DNA, the CDR3 is TGTGCCAGCTCACCAGGCGCGCGCTATGGCTACACCTTC.

V gene TRBV7-2 combines with J gene TRBJ2-1, with a tentative D call TRBD1 (5 bases). Trimming removed 2 bases from V and 7 bases from J, with 18 bases in between. CDR3 length: 16 amino acids. The germline gives CDR1 SGHTA, CDR2 FQGNSA. This CDR3 is CASSLPRSGRSNEQFF. DNA of the CDR3: TGTGCCAGCAGCTTACCTCGGTCAGGGCGTTCAAATGAGCAGTTCTTC. The entire variable domain, with the rest obtained from reference TRBV7-2 and TRBJ2-1, is as follows: GAGVSQSPSNKVTEKGKDVELRCDPISGHTALYWYRQSLGQGLEFLIYFQGNSAPDKSGLPSDRFSAERTGGSVSTLTIQRTQQEDSAVYLCASSLPRSGRSNEQFFGPGTRLTVL.

This clone was detected only once. The chain carries TRBV12-3 or TRBV12-4 and TRBJ2-7; perhaps TRBD2 as D (6 bases). The CDR3 runs 12 residues. Trimming took off 6 bases at V and 3 bases at J, with 9 bases between the two ends. In nucleotides, the CDR3 is TGTGCCAGCAGCGGGGACTTCTACGAGCAGTACTTC. This encodes CASSGDFYEQYF.

The chain has TRBV12-5 and TRBJ1-1; the D gene is possibly TRBD1 (6 bases). Germline V gives CDR1 LGHNT, CDR2 FRNRAP. The CDR3 sequence is 15 residues long. Trimming left V 3 bases short and J 1 base short, with 12 bases between. CDR3 coding DNA: TGTGCTAGTGGTTTCTTGGTCAGGGGGAACACTGAAGCTTTCTTT. Translating it yields CASGFLVRGNTEAFF.